This TCR beta chain was observed in a study of blood T cell repertoires in COVID-19. The overall study: Researchers got acute and convalescent COVID-19 samples from the United States, Italy and Spain. Sources were T cells, B-cell-depleted T cells, or PBMCs; the material itself was cDNA or gDNA.

Germline CDR1 reads SGHRS; CDR2 reads YFSETQ. This CDR3 is 15 amino acids long. J lost 0 bases, V lost 4 bases, and 4 bases had no gene match. This clone was observed once. Per the original data handling: Nucleated cell number was recorded as an estimate derived from reference gene primer amplification. TCRdb's copy holds only in-frame clones and misses some; the assay was immunoSEQ multiplex PCR. The V and J calls and clone size were taken over from that table, and D and trimming were inferred from the DNA. This sample has about 65,000 clones, with 75% to 85% found just once. Input material: peripheral blood. This sequence joins TRBV5-1 and TRBJ2-1; the match to TRBD1 covers 7 bases. The origin of this receptor is a human donor in a cohort sampled during active COVID-19. Here the CDR3 DNA reads TGCGCCAGCAGCCACCGGGACAGCTCCTACAATGAGCAGTTCTTC. Protein product: CASSHRDSSYNEQFF.